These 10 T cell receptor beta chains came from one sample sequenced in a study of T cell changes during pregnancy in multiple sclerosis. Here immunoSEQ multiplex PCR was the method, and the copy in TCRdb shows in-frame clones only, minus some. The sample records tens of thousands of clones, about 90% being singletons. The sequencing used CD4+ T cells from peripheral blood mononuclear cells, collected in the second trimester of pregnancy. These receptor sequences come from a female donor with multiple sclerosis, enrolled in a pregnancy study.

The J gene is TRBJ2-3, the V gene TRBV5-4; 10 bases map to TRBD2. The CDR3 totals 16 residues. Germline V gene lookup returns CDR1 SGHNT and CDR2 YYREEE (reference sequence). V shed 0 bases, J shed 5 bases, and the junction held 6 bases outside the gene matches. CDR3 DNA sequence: TGTGCCAGCAGCTTGGATCCACGACTAGCGGGAGATACGCAGTATTTT. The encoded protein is CASSLDPRLAGDTQYF.

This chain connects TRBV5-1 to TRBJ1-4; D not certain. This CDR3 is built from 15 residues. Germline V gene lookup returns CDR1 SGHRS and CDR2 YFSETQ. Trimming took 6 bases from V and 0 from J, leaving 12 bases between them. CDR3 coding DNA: TGCGCCAGCACCCCTACAGCAGCAACTAATGAAAAACTGTTTTTT. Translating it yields CASTPTAATNEKLFF.

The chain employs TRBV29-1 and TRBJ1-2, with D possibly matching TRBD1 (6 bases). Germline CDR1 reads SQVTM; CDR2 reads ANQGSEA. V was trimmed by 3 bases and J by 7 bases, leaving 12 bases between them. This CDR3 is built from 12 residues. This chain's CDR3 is CSVEWGGFGYTF. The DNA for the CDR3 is TGCAGCGTTGAGTGGGGGGGCTTTGGCTACACCTTC.

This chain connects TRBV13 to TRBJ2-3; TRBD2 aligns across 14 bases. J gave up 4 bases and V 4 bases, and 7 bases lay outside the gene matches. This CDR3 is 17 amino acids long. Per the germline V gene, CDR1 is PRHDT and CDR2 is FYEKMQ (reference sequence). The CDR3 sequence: CASSSTRLAGGADTQYF. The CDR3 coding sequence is TGTGCCAGCAGCTCCACTCGACTAGCGGGGGGGGCAGATACGCAGTATTTT. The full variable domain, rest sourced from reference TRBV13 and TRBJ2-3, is AAGVIQSPRHLIKEKRETATLKCYPIPRHDTVYWYQQGPGQDPQFLISFYEKMQSDKGSIPDRFSAQQFSDYHSELNMSSLELGDSALYFCASSSTRLAGGADTQYFGPGTRLTVL.

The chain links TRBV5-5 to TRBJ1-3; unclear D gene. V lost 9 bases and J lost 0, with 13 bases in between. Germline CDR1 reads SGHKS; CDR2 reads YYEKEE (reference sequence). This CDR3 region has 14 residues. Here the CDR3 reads CATSPSNSGNTIYF. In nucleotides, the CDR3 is TGTGCCACCTCACCCAGTAACTCTGGAAACACCATATATTTT. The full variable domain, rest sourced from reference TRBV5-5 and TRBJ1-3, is DAGVTQSPTHLIKTRGQQVTLRCSPISGHKSVSWYQQVLGQGPQFIFQYYEKEERGRGNFPDRFSARQFPNYSSELNVNALLLGDSALYLCATSPSNSGNTIYFGEGSWLTVV.

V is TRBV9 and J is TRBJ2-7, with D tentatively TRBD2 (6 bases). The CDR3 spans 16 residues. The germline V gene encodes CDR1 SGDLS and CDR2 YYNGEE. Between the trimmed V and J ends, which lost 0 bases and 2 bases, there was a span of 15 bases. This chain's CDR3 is CASSVGPGTPAYEQYF. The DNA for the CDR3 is TGTGCCAGCAGCGTAGGCCCCGGGACTCCGGCCTACGAGCAGTACTTC.

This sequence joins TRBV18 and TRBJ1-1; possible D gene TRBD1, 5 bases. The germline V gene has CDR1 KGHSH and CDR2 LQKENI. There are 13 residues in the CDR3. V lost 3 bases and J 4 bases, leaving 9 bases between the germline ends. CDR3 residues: CASSPGGSTEAFF. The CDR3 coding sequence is TGTGCCAGCTCACCCGGGGGAAGCACTGAAGCTTTCTTT.

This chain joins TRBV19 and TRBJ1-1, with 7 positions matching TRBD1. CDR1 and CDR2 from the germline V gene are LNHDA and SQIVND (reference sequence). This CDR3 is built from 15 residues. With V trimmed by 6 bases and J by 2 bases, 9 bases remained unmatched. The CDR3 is CASSSPGQPNTEAFF. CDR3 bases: TGTGCCAGTAGCTCCCCGGGACAGCCAAACACTGAAGCTTTCTTT.

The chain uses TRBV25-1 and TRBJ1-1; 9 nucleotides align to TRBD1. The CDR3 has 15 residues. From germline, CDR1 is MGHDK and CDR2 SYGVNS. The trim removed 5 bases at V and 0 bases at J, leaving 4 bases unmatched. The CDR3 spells CASSSTGGLNTEAFF. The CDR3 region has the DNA TGTGCCAGCAGTTCGACAGGGGGGTTGAACACTGAAGCTTTCTTT.

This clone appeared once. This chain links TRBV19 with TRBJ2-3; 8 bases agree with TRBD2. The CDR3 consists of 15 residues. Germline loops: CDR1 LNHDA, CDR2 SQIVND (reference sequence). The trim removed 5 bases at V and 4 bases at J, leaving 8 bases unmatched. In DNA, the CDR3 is TGTGCCAGTAGTTTCGGGGGGGCCGAGGCAGATACGCAGTATTTT. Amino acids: CASSFGGAEADTQYF.